The TCR beta chain described here comes from a study of T-cell memory formation after mild COVID-19. As for the study in general: There were largely donor-specific TCR clusters.

Study conclusions and caveats: Clones that shrank (day 15 to 85) were balanced CD4/CD8, whereas later expanders leaned CD4+.

Remarks on this clonotype: Its antigen remains unidentified.

After 5'RACE with constant-segment primers, TCR alpha and TCR beta cDNA libraries carrying sample barcodes and UMIs were obtained. One entry per CDR3 protein, called by TCRdb with MiXCR from the 5' RACE reads. Of 350,000 to 500,000 distinct CDR3 sequences listed, over 15% are singletons. CDR1 SGHAT and CDR2 FQNNGV come from the germline V gene. The CDR3 covers 15 residues. Germline trimming cut 5 bases from V and 7 bases from J; bases unmatched to any gene: 8. The J gene is TRBJ2-1, the V gene TRBV11-2, with TRBD1 identical over 10 bases. The sequencing sample was made of PBMCs or a T cell subset sorted from them (not recorded which). The TCR originated in a young man who had mild COVID-19 (a few samples of this study predate the infection). Cell type and time point are not known. The CDR3 nucleotides are TGTGCCAGCAGCCCTCTTAGGACAGGGGGTAATGAGCAGTTCTTC. Amino acid sequence: CASSPLRTGGNEQFF.